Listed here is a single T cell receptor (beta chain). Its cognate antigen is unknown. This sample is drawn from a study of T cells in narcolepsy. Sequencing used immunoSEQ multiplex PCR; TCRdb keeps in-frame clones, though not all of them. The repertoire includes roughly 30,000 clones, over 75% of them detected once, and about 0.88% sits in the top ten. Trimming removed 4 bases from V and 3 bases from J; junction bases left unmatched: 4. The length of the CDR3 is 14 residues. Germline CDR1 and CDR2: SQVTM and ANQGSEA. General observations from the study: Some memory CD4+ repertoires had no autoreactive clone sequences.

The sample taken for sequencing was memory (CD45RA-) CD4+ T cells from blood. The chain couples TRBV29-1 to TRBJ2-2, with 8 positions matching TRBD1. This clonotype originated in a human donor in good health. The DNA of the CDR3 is TGCAGCGTTGTTGAGACAGGGGACACCGGGGAGCTGTTTTTT. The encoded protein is CSVVETGDTGELFF.